Each of the 29 T cell receptor beta chains below was sequenced from the same sample in a study of OX40 agonist ivuxolimab in advanced cancers. Profiled with immunoSEQ multiplex PCR; TCRdb holds only in-frame clones, not every one. The repertoire holds around 46,000 clones, with around 89% as singletons. The source was CD4+ or CD8+ T cells sorted from blood, collected in a trial of the OX40 agonist ivuxolimab. Source of these receptors: an adult with an advanced solid tumor such as melanoma, head and neck, liver or kidney cancer.

The rearrangement links TRBV5-1 to TRBJ2-7, with D possibly being TRBD1 (5 bases). Germline V lookup: CDR1 SGHRS, CDR2 YFSETQ. V lost 3 bases and J 3 bases, leaving 13 bases between the germline ends. The CDR3 sequence is 14 residues long. In nucleotides, the CDR3 is TGCGCCAGCAGCTACTCTTGGGGCGACTACGAGCAGTACTTC. It yields the protein CASSYSWGDYEQYF.

The chain joins TRBV21-1 to TRBJ2-3; no check of the table's D call, TRBD1, against the DNA was made. TRBV21-1 is flagged as a pseudogene. The CDR3 extends over 14 amino acids. The CDR3 DNA is TGTGCCAGCAGCAAAACAGGCTTGGCAGATACGCAGTATTTT. It translates to CASSKTGLADTQYF.

The rearrangement uses TRBV9 and TRBJ1-2; D gene uncertain. This CDR3 has 11 residues. Germline V gives CDR1 SGDLS, CDR2 YYNGEE. Trimming removed 0 bases from V and 8 bases from J, with 5 bases in between. The DNA of the CDR3 is TGTGCCAGCAGCGTAGAGTCGGGCTACACCTTC. This sequence encodes CASSVESGYTF.

J is TRBJ1-3 and V is TRBV15; D remains ambiguous. Trimming shortened V by 3 bases and J by 8 bases, and 20 bases separated the two germline ends. CDR3 size: 16 residues. CDR1 LNHNV and CDR2 YYDKDF come from the germline V gene (reference sequence). This CDR3 is CATSREPEAMEDTIYF. The CDR3 region has the DNA TGTGCCACCAGCAGGGAACCCGAGGCTATGGAAGACACCATATATTTT.

This clone was detected once. V is TRBV6-5 and J is TRBJ1-2; D is undetermined. The CDR3 contains 13 residues. Germline V lookup: CDR1 MNHEY, CDR2 SVGAGI. V gave up 5 bases and J gave up 1 base, with 8 bases separating them. Written as DNA, the CDR3 is TGTGCCAGCAGTCCAGCATATAACTATGGCTACACCTTC. Its protein is CASSPAYNYGYTF.

This clone appeared once. The chain's CDR3 is CASSSSSPPPYEQYF. The CDR3 DNA sequence: TGTGCCAGCAGTTCATCTAGCCCGCCCCCCTACGAGCAGTACTTC. The V gene is TRBV6-5, the J gene TRBJ2-7; maybe TRBD2 (5 bases). Trimming cost V 4 bases and J 2 bases, with 15 bases left between them. CDR3 size: 15 residues. The germline gives CDR1 MNHEY, CDR2 SVGAGI.

The chain combines TRBV7-6 with TRBJ2-2; D is perhaps TRBD2 (5 bases). V lost 6 bases, J lost 6 bases, and 11 bases lay in between. Germline assignment: CDR1 SGHVS and CDR2 FNYEAQ. The CDR3 length is 13 residues. This CDR3 is CASRDAGAGELFF. The DNA of the CDR3 is TGTGCCAGCAGAGATGCCGGGGCCGGGGAGCTGTTTTTT.

The chain is built from TRBV6-5 and TRBJ2-7; D is tentatively TRBD1 or TRBD2 (5 bases each). Germline V gene sequence: CDR1 MNHEY, CDR2 SVGAGI. Trimming cost V 0 bases and J 2 bases, with 11 bases left between them. The length of the CDR3 is 15 residues. The CDR3 bases are TGTGCCAGCAGTTACTCTTCTGGGGGAGCCTACGAGCAGTACTTC. It codes for CASSYSSGGAYEQYF.

The chain recombines TRBV6-4 with TRBJ1-1, with no clear D. The CDR3 is made up of 14 amino acids. From germline, CDR1 is MRHNA and CDR2 SNTAGT. V lost 3 bases, J lost 2 bases, and 10 bases lay in between. CDR3 loop: CASSDLGGNTEAFF. Written as DNA, the CDR3 is TGTGCCAGCAGTGATTTAGGTGGAAACACTGAAGCTTTCTTT.

The J gene is TRBJ2-2, the V gene TRBV19; 10 bases agree with TRBD2. Germline V lookup: CDR1 LNHDA, CDR2 SQIVND (reference sequence). This CDR3 has 16 residues. Unmatched junction bases numbered 6, after V lost 5 bases and J lost 3 bases. The CDR3 loop reads CASSVGTSAYTGELFF. The CDR3 DNA reads TGTGCCAGTAGTGTCGGGACTAGCGCGTACACCGGGGAGCTGTTTTTT. Together with reference TRBV19 and TRBJ2-2, the CDR3 gives the full variable domain: DGGITQSPKYLFRKEGQNVTLSCEQNLNHDAMYWYRQDPGQGLRLIYYSQIVNDFQKGDIAEGYSVSREKKESFPLTVTSAQKNPTAFYLCASSVGTSAYTGELFFGEGSRLTVL.

The chain joins TRBV27 to TRBJ2-7, with TRBD2 matching 7 bases. Germline CDR1 is MNHEY and CDR2 is SMNVEV (reference sequence). The CDR3 consists of 13 residues. J lost 3 bases, V lost 4 bases, and 3 bases had no gene match. CDR3 coding DNA: TGTGCCAGCAGTTGGACTAGGAACTACGAGCAGTACTTC. Translation: CASSWTRNYEQYF.

The chain recombines TRBV6-5 with TRBJ2-3; tentatively, D is TRBD2 (5 bases). The CDR3 contains 15 residues. Germline CDR1 and CDR2: MNHEY and SVGAGI. Trimming shortened V by 4 bases and J by 5 bases, and 16 bases separated the two germline ends. The CDR3 protein is CASSSTGLLGDTQYF. The CDR3 DNA is TGTGCCAGCAGTTCGACCGGGCTACTAGGAGATACGCAGTATTTT.

The rearrangement uses TRBV6-5 and TRBJ2-7; D ambiguous. This CDR3 region has 14 residues. The V and J ends lost 2 bases and 1 base respectively, with 9 bases between them. Looked up from germline, CDR1 is MNHEY and CDR2 is SVGAGI. CDR3 sequence (DNA): TGTGCCAGCAGTTACGATCCAGAATCCTACGAGCAGTACTTC. Amino acid sequence: CASSYDPESYEQYF.

V gene TRBV6-4 combines with J gene TRBJ2-2; TRBD2 might be the D (6 bases). The V end was cut by 6 bases, the J end by 6 bases, with 17 bases between. CDR1 MRHNA and CDR2 SNTAGT come from the germline V gene. CDR3 length equals 15 residues. CDR3 residues: CASREGVLAAGELFF. Here the CDR3 DNA reads TGTGCCAGCAGAGAAGGAGTACTAGCTGCCGGGGAGCTGTTTTTT.

This clone came up once. V usage is TRBV20-1 and J usage is TRBJ2-7; the D is unclear. Germline V gives CDR1 DFQATT, CDR2 SNEGSKA (reference sequence). V dropped 0 bases and J dropped 2 bases, with 2 bases sitting between them. The CDR3 extends over 11 amino acids. The CDR3 DNA reads as TGCAGTGCTAGAGATACCTACGAGCAGTACTTC. Its translation: CSARDTYEQYF.

This clone was detected only once. This chain uses TRBV14 with TRBJ2-1; D possibly corresponds to TRBD2 (5 bases). V was clipped by 0 bases and J by 6 bases, with 21 bases between them. The CDR3 is 18 residues long. CDR1 and CDR2 (germline): SGHDN, FVKESK. This CDR3 is CASSQEEERQYRVNEQFF. The CDR3, as DNA: TGTGCCAGCAGCCAAGAGGAGGAACGGCAGTATCGTGTCAATGAGCAGTTCTTC.

This chain joins TRBV27 and TRBJ2-7, with a weak D call TRBD1 (5 bases). The CDR3 is 14 residues long. Per germline, CDR1 MNHEY and CDR2 SMNVEV (reference sequence). V was pared by 7 bases and J by 2 bases, with 15 bases between. The CDR3, as DNA: TGTGCCAGCACCTACCGGGCAGGGCCCTACGAGCAGTACTTC. It codes for CASTYRAGPYEQYF.

This clone was seen a few times. The CDR3 sequence: CASSPTVATEAFF. CDR3 DNA sequence: TGCGCCAGCAGCCCTACAGTGGCCACTGAAGCTTTCTTT. The chain has TRBV5-1 and TRBJ1-1; D is unclear. This CDR3 contains 13 residues. V gave up 4 bases and J gave up 4 bases, with 11 bases separating them. Germline assignment: CDR1 SGHRS and CDR2 YFSETQ.

The V call is TRBV19, the J call TRBJ1-1, with D perhaps matching TRBD1 (5 bases). This CDR3 contains 11 residues. Trimming removed 3 bases at V and 7 bases at J, with 6 bases between. The germline V gene encodes CDR1 LNHDA and CDR2 SQIVND (reference sequence). The CDR3 is CASSMGVEAFF. The CDR3 DNA follows: TGTGCCAGTAGTATGGGGGTTGAAGCTTTCTTT.

This chain joins TRBV5-1 and TRBJ1-1; weak D call: TRBD1 (6 bases). The germline V and J ends were trimmed by 1 base and 1 base, with 17 bases remaining between them. The germline V gene has CDR1 SGHRS and CDR2 YFSETQ. The CDR3 spans 17 residues. The CDR3 nucleotides read TGCGCCAGCAGCTTGTATCCTGGACAGATAACGAACACTGAAGCTTTCTTT. Translation: CASSLYPGQITNTEAFF.

The V and J genes are TRBV5-1 and TRBJ1-1; tentative D call: TRBD1 (5 bases). Germline CDR1 SGHRS, CDR2 YFSETQ. V was cut by 0 bases and J by 3 bases, with 9 bases left in between. The CDR3 covers 14 residues. In DNA, the CDR3 is TGCGCCAGCAGCTTGGCGCAGGGCTACACTGAAGCTTTCTTT. It yields the protein CASSLAQGYTEAFF.

This chain joins TRBV13 and TRBJ2-7; the match to TRBD1 covers 11 bases. Per germline, CDR1 PRHDT and CDR2 FYEKMQ (reference sequence). V lost 5 bases, J lost 5 bases, and 8 bases stayed unmatched. The CDR3 has 15 amino acids. CDR3: CASSGWDRGNDEQYF. The CDR3, as DNA: TGTGCCAGCAGCGGATGGGACAGGGGGAACGACGAGCAGTACTTC.

The sample holds one count of this clone. This chain connects TRBV6-5 to TRBJ2-5; D is unresolved. The CDR3 has 10 residues. Germline values: CDR1 MNHEY, CDR2 SVGAGI. Deletions cut 11 bases from V and 4 bases from J, with 8 bases between. CDR3 region: CAAGVETQYF. CDR3 in DNA: TGTGCCGCTGGGGTAGAGACCCAGTACTTC.

The CDR3: CASSDPGTREGYEQYF. CDR3 coding DNA: TGTGCCAGCAGCGACCCCGGGACTCGGGAGGGGTACGAGCAGTACTTC. V gene TRBV5-5 combines with J gene TRBJ2-7, with 8 bases matching TRBD2. The length of the CDR3 is 16 residues. Germline-derived CDR1 and CDR2 are SGHKS and YYEKEE (reference sequence). The J segment lost 4 bases and the V segment lost 4 bases, leaving 13 bases of the junction unmatched.

The genes are TRBV4-1 and TRBJ2-7; 13 bases line up with TRBD2. Germline values: CDR1 MGHRA, CDR2 YSYEKL. This CDR3 spans 15 amino acids. Trimming at V came to 3 bases and at J to 2 bases, leaving 1 base not matched to a gene. In nucleotides, the CDR3 is TGCGCCAGCAGCCAGACTAGCGGGGGGCCCTACGAGCAGTACTTC. It specifies CASSQTSGGPYEQYF.

V usage is TRBV10-3 and J usage is TRBJ2-7; 9 positions agree with TRBD1. The V segment lost 8 bases and the J segment 3 bases; nucleotides outside the gene matches: 5. CDR3 length: 13 residues. The germline CDR1 and CDR2 sequences are ENHRY and SYGVKD. The CDR3 region has the DNA TGTGCCATCGGCGGACAGGGGAGCTACGAGCAGTACTTC. Translated: CAIGGQGSYEQYF.

The chain has TRBV29-1 and TRBJ2-7; no definite D call. Trimming removed 0 bases from V and 3 bases from J, with 9 bases in between. This CDR3 is 13 amino acids long. In germline, CDR1 is SQVTM, CDR2 ANQGSEA. The CDR3 DNA reads as TGCAGCGTTGAAGATCGAGACGACTACGAGCAGTACTTC. Encoded protein: CSVEDRDDYEQYF.

This chain uses TRBV4-1 with TRBJ2-7; D not certain. The length of the CDR3 is 13 residues. Trimming took 5 bases from V and 0 from J, leaving 8 bases between them. The V gene's germline CDR1 is MGHRA and CDR2 YSYEKL. CDR3 amino acids: CASSTGPSYEQYF. CDR3 in DNA: TGCGCCAGCAGCACCGGGCCCTCCTACGAGCAGTACTTC.

V and J are TRBV7-7 and TRBJ1-5, with unresolved D. Germline V CDR1 and CDR2: SSHAT, FNYEAQ (reference sequence). The CDR3 length is 14 residues. V shed 3 bases and J shed 4 bases, with 10 bases lying between them. The CDR3 DNA reads as TGTGCCAGCAGCTTTAGGCTGCCTAATCAGCCCCAGCATTTT. Protein sequence: CASSFRLPNQPQHF.